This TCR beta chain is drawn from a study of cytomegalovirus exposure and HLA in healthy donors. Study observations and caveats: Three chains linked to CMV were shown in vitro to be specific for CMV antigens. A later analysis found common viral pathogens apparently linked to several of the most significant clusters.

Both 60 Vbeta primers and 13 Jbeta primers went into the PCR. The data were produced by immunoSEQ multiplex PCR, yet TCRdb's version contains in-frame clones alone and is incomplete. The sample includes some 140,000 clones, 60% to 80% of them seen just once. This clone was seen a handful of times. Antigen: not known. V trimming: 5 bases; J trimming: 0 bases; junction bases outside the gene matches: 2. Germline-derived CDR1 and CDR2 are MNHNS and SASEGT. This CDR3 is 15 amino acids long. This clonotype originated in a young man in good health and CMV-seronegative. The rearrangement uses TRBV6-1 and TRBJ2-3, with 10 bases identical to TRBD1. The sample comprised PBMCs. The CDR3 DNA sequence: TGTGCCAGCAGTAGACAGGGGGCAAGCACAGATACGCAGTATTTT. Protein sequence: CASSRQGASTDTQYF.